This paragraph covers one T cell receptor beta chain sequence. The antigen is unknown. At one boundary the junction diverges from the germline segment, which might be a read error. Isolated PBMCs totaled at least 7 million in each sample. The sample originates from a study of blood T cells in healthy people across ages. Study observations and caveats: One million T cells yielded diversity estimates that were considered underestimates.

Primed by a sample-barcoded 5' primer and a J-beta primer mix, a second PCR proceeded for roughly 7 to 11 cycles. TCRdb analysed the 5' RACE reads with MiXCR anew, one entry per CDR3 protein. The sample contains 750,000 to 950,000 distinct CDR3 sequences, about 53% of which appear only once. Germline CDR1 and CDR2: SGHRS and YFSETQ. The CDR3 totals 14 residues. This TCR derives from a man of 80 years or more in good health. V gene TRBV5-1 combines with J gene TRBJ2-1, with D unresolved. The sample was blood. DNA of the CDR3: TGCGCCAGCAGAGGCCAGTTCTCCCACAATGAGCAGTTCTTC. As protein: CASRGQFSHNEQFF. Together with reference TRBV5-1 and TRBJ2-1, the CDR3 gives the full variable domain: KAGVTQTPRYLIKTRGQQVTLSCSPISGHRSVSWYQQTPGQGLQFLFEYFSETQRNKGNFPGRFSGRQFSNSRSEMNVSTLELGDSALYLCASRGQFSHNEQFFGPGTRLTVL.